This record concerns one T cell receptor (beta chain) sequence. RNA transcripts gave rise to amplified TCR beta CDR3 regions. A set of HTBI primers served as the primers for a first-round RT-PCR of the TCR CDR3. TCRdb independently ran MiXCR on the multiplex PCR reads; one entry per CDR3 protein. The sample contains under 70,000 distinct CDR3 sequences, around 50% of which appear only once. The sample comes from a study of T cells in Graves' hyperthyroidism and ophthalmopathy. Trimming cost V 8 bases and J 7 bases; bases outside gene matches: 0. In germline, CDR1 is SGHVS, CDR2 FQNEAQ. The CDR3 loop spans 11 amino acids.

The chain combines TRBV7-8 with TRBJ2-5, with TRBD1 identical over 11 bases. This sequence originates from a woman aged 55-70 years with Graves' ophthalmopathy. Source material: blood. The CDR3 nucleotides read TGTGCCAGCGGACAGGGGGCGACCCAGTACTTC. Translating gives CASGQGATQYF.